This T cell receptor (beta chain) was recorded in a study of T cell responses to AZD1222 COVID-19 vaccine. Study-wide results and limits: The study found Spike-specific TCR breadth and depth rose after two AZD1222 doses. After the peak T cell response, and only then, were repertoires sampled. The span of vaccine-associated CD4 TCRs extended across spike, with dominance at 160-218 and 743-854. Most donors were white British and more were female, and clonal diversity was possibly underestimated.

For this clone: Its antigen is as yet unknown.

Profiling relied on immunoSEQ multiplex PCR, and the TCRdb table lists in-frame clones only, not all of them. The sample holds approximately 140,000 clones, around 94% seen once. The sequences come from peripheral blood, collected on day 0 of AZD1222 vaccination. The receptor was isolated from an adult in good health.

Written as DNA, the CDR3 is TGTGCCAGCAGTCAAAACCTAGCGGGAGAGACCCAGTACTTC. Translated, it gives CASSQNLAGETQYF. The rearrangement uses TRBV27 and TRBJ2-5; 8 nucleotides match TRBD2. CDR1 and CDR2 (germline): MNHEY, SMNVEV (reference sequence). J lost 4 bases, V lost 5 bases, and 6 bases had no gene match. The CDR3 spans 14 residues.